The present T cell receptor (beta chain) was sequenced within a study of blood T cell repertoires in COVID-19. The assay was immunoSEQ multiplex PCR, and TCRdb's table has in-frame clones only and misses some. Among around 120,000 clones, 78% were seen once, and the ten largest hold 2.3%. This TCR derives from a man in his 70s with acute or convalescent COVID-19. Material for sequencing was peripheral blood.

CDR3 sequence reads: CASSQLIPRDFMNTEAFF. The CDR3 DNA sequence: TGCGCCAGCAGCCAATTAATCCCCAGGGACTTCATGAACACTGAAGCTTTCTTT. J is TRBJ1-1 and V is TRBV4-1; D possibly corresponds to TRBD1 (5 bases). CDR3 length: 18 residues. V lost 2 bases and J lost 0, with 19 bases in between. Germline V gives CDR1 MGHRA, CDR2 YSYEKL.